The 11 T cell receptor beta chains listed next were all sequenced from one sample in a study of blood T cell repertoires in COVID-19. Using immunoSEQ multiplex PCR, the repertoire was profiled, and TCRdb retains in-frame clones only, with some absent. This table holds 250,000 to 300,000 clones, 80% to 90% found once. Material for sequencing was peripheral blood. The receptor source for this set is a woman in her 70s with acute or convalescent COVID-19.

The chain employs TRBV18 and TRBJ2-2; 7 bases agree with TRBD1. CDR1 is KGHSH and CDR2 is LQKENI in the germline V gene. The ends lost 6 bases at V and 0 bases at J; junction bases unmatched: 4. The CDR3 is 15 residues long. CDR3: CASSRTGANTGELFF. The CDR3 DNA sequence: TGTGCCAGCTCCCGGACAGGAGCGAACACCGGGGAGCTGTTTTTT.

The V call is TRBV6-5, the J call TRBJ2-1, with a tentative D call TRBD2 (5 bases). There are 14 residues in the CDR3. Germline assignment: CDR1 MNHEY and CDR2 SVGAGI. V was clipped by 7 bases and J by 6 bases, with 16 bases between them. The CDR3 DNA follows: TGTGCCAGCAAAGGTCGAGGGTCCCTCAATGAGCAGTTCTTC. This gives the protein CASKGRGSLNEQFF.

The CDR3 region is CATSDSSQGNTEAFF. The CDR3 DNA is TGTGCCACCAGTGATTCCTCACAGGGGAACACTGAAGCTTTCTTT. The rearrangement joins TRBV24-1 to TRBJ1-1, with D tentatively TRBD1 (6 bases). The CDR3 runs 15 residues. Germline CDR1 KGHDR, CDR2 SFDVKD. The ends were cut back, 2 bases at V and 1 base at J, with 10 bases in the middle.

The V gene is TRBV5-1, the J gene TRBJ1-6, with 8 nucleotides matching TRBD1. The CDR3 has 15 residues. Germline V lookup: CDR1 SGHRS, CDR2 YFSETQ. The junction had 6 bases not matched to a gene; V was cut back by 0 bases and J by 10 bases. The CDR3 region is CASSLAGRGRSPLHF. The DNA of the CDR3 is TGCGCCAGCAGCTTGGCGGGCAGGGGGCGGTCACCCCTCCACTTT.

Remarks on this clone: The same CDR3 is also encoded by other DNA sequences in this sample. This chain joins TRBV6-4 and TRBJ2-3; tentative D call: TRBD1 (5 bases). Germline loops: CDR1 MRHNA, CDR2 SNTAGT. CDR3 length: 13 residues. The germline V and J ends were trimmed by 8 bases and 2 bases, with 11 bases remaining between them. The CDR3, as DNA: TGTGCCAGCGGGGCAGGGCACACAGATACGCAGTATTTT. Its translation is CASGAGHTDTQYF.

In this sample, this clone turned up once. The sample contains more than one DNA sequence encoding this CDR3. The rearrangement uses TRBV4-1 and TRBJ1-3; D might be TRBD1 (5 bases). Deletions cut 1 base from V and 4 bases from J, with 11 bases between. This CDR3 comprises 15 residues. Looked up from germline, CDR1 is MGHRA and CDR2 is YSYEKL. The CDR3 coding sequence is TGCGCCAGCAGCCAAGGGGGACTGGGCGGAAACACCATATATTTT. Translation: CASSQGGLGGNTIYF.

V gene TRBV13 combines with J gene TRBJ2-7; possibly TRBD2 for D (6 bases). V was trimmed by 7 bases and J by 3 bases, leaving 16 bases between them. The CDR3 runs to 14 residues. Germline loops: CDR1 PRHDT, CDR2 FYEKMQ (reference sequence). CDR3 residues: CASNLRGTHYEQYF. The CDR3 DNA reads TGTGCCAGCAACCTCCGGGGGACCCACTACGAGCAGTACTTC.

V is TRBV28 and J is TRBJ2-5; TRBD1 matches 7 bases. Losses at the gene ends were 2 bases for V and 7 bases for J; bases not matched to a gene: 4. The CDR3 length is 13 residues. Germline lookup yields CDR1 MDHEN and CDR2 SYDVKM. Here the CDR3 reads CASSLKGAGTQYF. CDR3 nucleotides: TGTGCCAGCAGTTTAAAGGGGGCTGGGACCCAGTACTTC.

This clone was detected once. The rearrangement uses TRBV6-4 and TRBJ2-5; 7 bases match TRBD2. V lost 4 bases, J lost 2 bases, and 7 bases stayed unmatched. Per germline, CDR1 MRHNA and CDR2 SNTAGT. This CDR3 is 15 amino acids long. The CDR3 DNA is TGTGCCAGCAGTGCCGCGAGCGGGGTACAAGAGACCCAGTACTTC. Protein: CASSAASGVQETQYF.

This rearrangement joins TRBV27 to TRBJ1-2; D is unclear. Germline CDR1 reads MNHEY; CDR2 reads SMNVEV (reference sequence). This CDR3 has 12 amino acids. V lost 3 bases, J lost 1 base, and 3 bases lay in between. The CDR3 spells CASSFNNYGYTF. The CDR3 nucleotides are TGTGCCAGCAGTTTCAATAACTATGGCTACACCTTC.

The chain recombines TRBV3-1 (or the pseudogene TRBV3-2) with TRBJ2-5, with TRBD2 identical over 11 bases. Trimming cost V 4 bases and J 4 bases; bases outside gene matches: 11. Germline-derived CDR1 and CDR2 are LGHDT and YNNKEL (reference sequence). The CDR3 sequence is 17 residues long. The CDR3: CASSLGRVAGGGETQYF. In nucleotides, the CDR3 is TGTGCCAGCAGCCTGGGCCGGGTAGCGGGAGGGGGAGAGACCCAGTACTTC.